This TCR beta chain was retrieved from a study of blood T cell repertoires in COVID-19. Using immunoSEQ multiplex PCR, the repertoire was profiled, and TCRdb retains in-frame clones only, with some absent. This sample has more than 55,000 clones, with roughly 85% found just once. CDR1 is LGHNA, CDR2 YSLEER, per germline. The V end was cut by 0 bases, the J end by 5 bases, with 2 bases between. The CDR3 spans 13 residues. The rearrangement links TRBV4-3 to TRBJ2-6; D remains unclear. Sequenced sample: peripheral blood. The source is a human donor in a cohort sampled during active COVID-19. The CDR3 spells CASSQDRANVLTF. CDR3 coding DNA: TGCGCCAGCAGCCAAGACAGGGCCAACGTCCTGACTTTC.